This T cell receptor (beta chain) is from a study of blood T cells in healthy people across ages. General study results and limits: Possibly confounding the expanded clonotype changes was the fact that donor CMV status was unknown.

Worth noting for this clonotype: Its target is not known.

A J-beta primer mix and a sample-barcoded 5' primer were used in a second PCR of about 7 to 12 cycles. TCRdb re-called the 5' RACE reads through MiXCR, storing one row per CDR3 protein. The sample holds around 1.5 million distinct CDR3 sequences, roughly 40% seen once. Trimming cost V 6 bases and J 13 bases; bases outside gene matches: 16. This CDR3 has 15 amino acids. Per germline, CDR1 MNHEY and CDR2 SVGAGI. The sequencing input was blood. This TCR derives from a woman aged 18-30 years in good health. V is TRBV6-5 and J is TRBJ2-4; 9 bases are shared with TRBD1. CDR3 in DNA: TGTGCCAGCAGGACCGCGGGACAGGGCTTGCATGAGCAGTACTTC. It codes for CASRTAGQGLHEQYF.